These T cell receptor beta chains were read from a single sample in a study of T cell responses to AZD1222 COVID-19 vaccine. Measured with immunoSEQ multiplex PCR; TCRdb has only the in-frame clones, and not every one. The sample includes just under 55,000 clones, around nine tenths of them seen just once. This specimen consisted of peripheral blood, obtained on day 0 of AZD1222 vaccination. Every receptor here comes from an adult in good health. The CDR3 runs from the conserved cysteine through the conserved F or W. Each record gives: CDR3 length, clone size, D gene, J gene, V gene, CDR3 DNA, CDR3 protein. A D gene is named only where the DNA matches it firmly. Not every row has a clone size; where given, it reads once, few, many or a size class.

16	NA	TRBD2	TRBJ2-3	TRBV27	TGTGCCAGCACCCCCCAGTCGGCTAGCGGGGGTGATACGCAGTATTTT	CASTPQSASGGDTQYF
15	NA	NA	TRBJ1-2	TRBV4-1	TGCGCCAGCAGCCAACAGGCTTTTGCGGGGTATGGCTACACCTTC	CASSQQAFAGYGYTF
12	NA	NA	TRBJ2-5	TRBV7-2	TGTGCCAGCAGCTTAGAGGTTGGGACCCAGTACTTC	CASSLEVGTQYF
14	NA	TRBD1	TRBJ2-2	TRBV10-3	TGTGCCATCAGTGGAACAGGGGGCTCCGGGGAGCTGTTTTTT	CAISGTGGSGELFF
12	few	NA	TRBJ1-2	TRBV30	TGTGCCTGGACTTCGTCCGAGGGTGGCTACACCTTC	CAWTSSEGGYTF
14	NA	NA	TRBJ1-1	TRBV7-2	TGTGCCAGCAGCCCACGGGGTGGCAACACTGAAGCTTTCTTT	CASSPRGGNTEAFF
16	NA	TRBD2	TRBJ2-5	TRBV5-1	TGCGCCAGCAGCTTGGAACTAGCGGGGTCCCAAGAGACCCAGTACTTC	CASSLELAGSQETQYF
14	few	NA	TRBJ1-1	TRBV19	TGTGCCAGTAGCTTAAAACCCCCGGCGACTGAAGCTTTCTTT	CASSLKPPATEAFF
14	NA	NA	TRBJ2-7	TRBV9	TGTGCCAGCAGCGTAGATCCGGGCTCCTACGAGCAGTACTTC	CASSVDPGSYEQYF
17	NA	TRBD2	TRBJ2-3	TRBV3-1/TRBV3-2	TGTGCCAGCAGCCGCCTTGGACTAGCGGGATTCACAGATACGCAGTATTTT	CASSRLGLAGFTDTQYF
14	NA	TRBD1	TRBJ1-2	TRBV19	TGTGCCAGTAGTTCACGGACAGGGAGGAATGGCTACACCTTC	CASSSRTGRNGYTF
15	NA	NA	TRBJ2-2	TRBV5-4	TGTGCCAGCAGCTCGGCGACAGACGGAATCGGGGAGCTGTTTTTT	CASSSATDGIGELFF
14	NA	NA	TRBJ2-1	TRBV28	TGTGCCAGCAGTTTATCTTCTCAAAACAATGAGCAGTTCTTC	CASSLSSQNNEQFF
15	NA	TRBD2	TRBJ2-1	TRBV3-1/TRBV3-2	TGTGCCAGCAGCCACTTTGCGGGGGGGTTTAATGAGCAGTTCTTC	CASSHFAGGFNEQFF
12	once	NA	TRBJ2-7	TRBV6-5	TGTGCCAGCTCGCACGGATCCTACGAGCAGTACTTC	CASSHGSYEQYF
16	NA	NA	TRBJ1-1	TRBV7-9	TGTGCCAGCAGCCCGAATGTTTATGGGGAGAACACTGAAGCTTTCTTT	CASSPNVYGENTEAFF
18	NA	TRBD1	TRBJ2-2	TRBV19	TGTGCCAGTACCATCCGGGACAGGGGGCGATCGGGCACCGGGGAGCTGTTTTTT	CASTIRDRGRSGTGELFF
17	NA	NA	TRBJ2-1	TRBV11-2	TGTGCCAGCAGCTTGGGCCCAGGTGGACTCTCCTACAATGAGCAGTTCTTC	CASSLGPGGLSYNEQFF
13	NA	NA	TRBJ2-7	TRBV15	TGTGCCACCAGCTTCCTTGGGGCCTACGAGCAGTACTTC	CATSFLGAYEQYF
14	NA	TRBD1	TRBJ1-2	TRBV5-5	TGTGCCAGCAGCCCCGGGACAGGGGGCAATGGCTACACCTTC	CASSPGTGGNGYTF
22	NA	TRBD2	TRBJ2-2	TRBV7-6	TGTGCCAGCAGCTTATTCGGCGGGGGGCTACCAGCTGCCAGTGTAGCTACCGGGGAGCTGTTTTTT	CASSLFGGGLPAASVATGELFF
16	NA	NA	TRBJ1-1	TRBV18	TGTGCCAGCTCACCTAACTCTATGGTGGGGAACACTGAAGCTTTCTTT	CASSPNSMVGNTEAFF
16	NA	NA	TRBJ2-7	TRBV21-1	TGTGCCAGCAGCAAAGGAAAAGAGGACAGCTCCTACGAGCAGTACTTC	CASSKGKEDSSYEQYF
14	NA	TRBD2	TRBJ2-1	TRBV6-5	TGTGCCAGCAGTTGGCGGGGGGATTACAATGAGCAGTTCTTC	CASSWRGDYNEQFF
16	once	TRBD1	TRBJ2-7	TRBV24-1	TGTGCCACCAGTGATCGAACGGGACAGGCTCCCTACGAGCAGTACTTC	CATSDRTGQAPYEQYF
15	NA	NA	TRBJ1-3	TRBV5-6	TGTGCCAGCAGCTTGGCCCAAGTCTCTGGAAACACCATATATTTT	CASSLAQVSGNTIYF
16	NA	NA	TRBJ1-3	TRBV2	TGTGCCAGCAGACCAATTTTCCCGAGCTCTGGAAACACCATATATTTT	CASRPIFPSSGNTIYF
15	NA	NA	TRBJ2-5	TRBV7-9	TGTGCCAGCACACCCCAGGGGGGATTCCAAGAGACCCAGTACTTC	CASTPQGGFQETQYF
13	NA	NA	TRBJ1-5	TRBV27	TGTGCCAGCAGTTTAGGGTCCAATCAGCCCCAGCATTTT	CASSLGSNQPQHF
14	NA	NA	TRBJ1-4	TRBV29-1	TGCAGCGTCCGCCAGGCCCCCGGGGGTGAAAAACTGTTTTTT	CSVRQAPGGEKLFF
14	NA	NA	TRBJ1-6	TRBV24-1	TGTGCCACCAGTGAACAGGGAGGTAATTCACCCCTCCACTTT	CATSEQGGNSPLHF
13	NA	NA	TRBJ2-1	TRBV19	TGTGCCAGTAGTATAGGGGTTTACAATGAGCAGTTCTTC	CASSIGVYNEQFF
16	NA	NA	TRBJ1-6	TRBV6-2/TRBV6-3	TGTGCCAGCAGCCCTACCGATAGATCCTATAATTCACCCCTCCACTTT	CASSPTDRSYNSPLHF
14	NA	TRBD1	TRBJ1-5	TRBV7-9	TGTGCCAGCAGCATCGACAGGGCCAATCAGCCCCAGCATTTT	CASSIDRANQPQHF
19	NA	TRBD2	TRBJ2-3	TRBV28	TGTGCCAGCAGTTTATATTTGGTAGCGGGGCCAGGGGAGAAAGATACGCAGTATTTT	CASSLYLVAGPGEKDTQYF
14	NA	NA	TRBJ2-1	TRBV21-1	TGTGCCAGCAGCATGGGACAGTCCTACAATGAGCAGTTCTTC	CASSMGQSYNEQFF
16	NA	NA	TRBJ2-7	TRBV24-1	TGTGCCACCAGTGATTCACAGGAGGGACCTTCCTACGAGCAGTACTTC	CATSDSQEGPSYEQYF
13	NA	NA	TRBJ1-1	TRBV15	TGTGCCACCAGCGCCCAGGGGATCACTGAAGCTTTCTTT	CATSAQGITEAFF
13	NA	NA	TRBJ1-1	TRBV2	TGTGCCAGCAGTGAAGGGTCGAACACTGAAGCTTTCTTT	CASSEGSNTEAFF
14	NA	NA	TRBJ1-1	TRBV30	TGTGCCTGGAGTTTGGCTCTCCGGAACACTGAAGCTTTCTTT	CAWSLALRNTEAFF
16	NA	NA	TRBJ2-7	TRBV9	TGTGCCAGCAACGTCATCTATCCTCAGGGGTCTCTTGAGCAGTACTTC	CASNVIYPQGSLEQYF
16	once	TRBD1	TRBJ1-5	TRBV18	TGTGCCAGCTCACCGGGGGGACAGGGCCGCAATCAGCCCCAGCATTTT	CASSPGGQGRNQPQHF
16	NA	NA	TRBJ2-3	TRBV7-9	TGTGCCAGCAGCAGTGAGAAACTTACTAGCACAGATACGCAGTATTTT	CASSSEKLTSTDTQYF
14	NA	NA	TRBJ1-2	TRBV5-5	TGTGCCAGCAGCTTGGGGAACCTTAACTATGGCTACACCTTC	CASSLGNLNYGYTF
14	NA	NA	TRBJ1-4	TRBV6-5	TGTGCCAGCAGTTACGTGGGGGGGGGTGAAAAACTGTTTTTT	CASSYVGGGEKLFF
15	once	NA	TRBJ2-3	TRBV5-4	TGTGCCAGCAGCTTGCCAGGGCGAGGGACAGATACGCAGTATTTT	CASSLPGRGTDTQYF
13	NA	NA	TRBJ2-7	TRBV7-8	TGTGCCAGCAGCAGCGGGACAGTCGACGAGCAGTACTTC	CASSSGTVDEQYF
11	NA	NA	TRBJ1-1	TRBV28	TGTGCCAGCAGTTTTAAGGGGATGGCTTTCTTT	CASSFKGMAFF
12	once	NA	TRBJ1-6	TRBV14	TGTGCCAGCAGCCGACAGGAGACACCCCTCCACTTT	CASSRQETPLHF
13	NA	NA	TRBJ1-4	TRBV19	TGTGCCAGTAGTGTGGGGCTTAATGAAAAACTGTTTTTT	CASSVGLNEKLFF
13	NA	NA	TRBJ1-2	TRBV5-1	TGCGCCAGCAGCCCGCGGCAGGGCTATGGCTACACCTTC	CASSPRQGYGYTF
14	NA	NA	TRBJ1-1	TRBV6-5	TGTGCCAGCAGTTACGCGGGAATTAACACTGAAGCTTTCTTT	CASSYAGINTEAFF
14	NA	NA	TRBJ2-5	TRBV7-9	TGTGCCAGCAGCTTCTTGGGGTTCCAAGAGACCCAGTACTTC	CASSFLGFQETQYF